This T cell receptor beta chain was recorded in a study of cytomegalovirus exposure and HLA in healthy donors. The CDR3 has 13 residues. The germline gives CDR1 SNHLY, CDR2 FYNNEI. V was clipped by 5 bases and J by 4 bases, with 11 bases between them. PCR was performed using 60 Vbeta and 13 Jbeta primers. TCRdb keeps only in-frame clones here, not all; method: immunoSEQ multiplex PCR. The table has about 120,000 clones, roughly 80% seen once; the top ten hold about 3.5%. This rearrangement joins TRBV2 to TRBJ1-2; D not resolved. The sample was PBMCs. This receptor was obtained from a woman in her twenties or thirties in good health and CMV-seropositive. The chain's CDR3 is CASSPRGGYGYTF. For the CDR3, the DNA is TGTGCCAGCAGTCCTCGGGGAGGCTATGGCTACACCTTC.